This entry lists 13 T cell receptor beta chains sequenced from one sample in a study of blood T cell repertoires in COVID-19. Repertoires were generated with immunoSEQ multiplex PCR, while TCRdb's copy carries only in-frame clones and drops some. In the table there are 110,000 to 150,000 clones, about nine tenths of which are singletons. The sample taken for sequencing was PBMCs or T cells enriched from blood (not recorded which). The receptors here all came from a man aged 45 to 65 who had recovered from COVID-19.

The genes are TRBV7-2 and TRBJ2-1; TRBD1 agrees at 8 bases. Germline CDR1 and CDR2: SGHTA and FQGNSA. The CDR3 is 18 residues long. With 5 bases clipped from V and 8 bases from J, the junction kept 20 bases outside the gene matches. CDR3 residues: CASSPPLPRVQQGDEQFF. CDR3 bases: TGTGCCAGCAGCCCCCCACTCCCGAGAGTGCAACAGGGGGATGAGCAGTTCTTC.

CDR3 in amino acids: CASSQVSGTSGTSYEQYF. Here the CDR3 DNA reads TGCGCCAGCAGCCAAGTCTCCGGGACTAGCGGGACCTCCTACGAGCAGTACTTC. The chain couples TRBV4-1 to TRBJ2-7; 13 nucleotides match TRBD2. Germline CDR1 MGHRA, CDR2 YSYEKL. The ends lost 1 base at V and 0 bases at J; junction bases unmatched: 6. The CDR3 spans 18 residues.

J is TRBJ2-3 and V is TRBV5-1; perhaps TRBD2 as D (5 bases). Germline values: CDR1 SGHRS, CDR2 YFSETQ. CDR3 length equals 14 residues. The V end was cut by 5 bases, the J end by 2 bases, with 12 bases between. The CDR3 DNA follows: TGCGCCAGCAGGAGGACGGGGTCCACAGATACGCAGTATTTT. As protein: CASRRTGSTDTQYF.

V and J are TRBV9 and TRBJ2-4; D is ambiguous. The V end was cut by 0 bases, the J end by 0 bases, with 10 bases between. The germline gives CDR1 SGDLS, CDR2 YYNGEE. The CDR3 covers 16 residues. The CDR3 sequence: CASSVGHNLAKNIQYF. The CDR3 DNA sequence: TGTGCCAGCAGCGTAGGACATAACTTAGCCAAAAACATTCAGTACTTC.

V and J are TRBV24-1 and TRBJ2-1; 13 bases fit TRBD2. The germline CDR1 and CDR2 sequences are KGHDR and SFDVKD. CDR3 size: 18 residues. Losses at the gene ends were 1 base for V and 7 bases for J; bases not matched to a gene: 9. Written as DNA, the CDR3 is TGTGCCACCAGTGATTTCCCCCCGGGACTAGCGGGACAGAATGAGCAGTTCTTC. Translated: CATSDFPPGLAGQNEQFF.

The chain links TRBV27 to TRBJ2-5, with 7 bases that match TRBD2. CDR1 is MNHEY, CDR2 SMNVEV, per germline (reference sequence). V shed 7 bases and J 2 bases; nucleotides not matched to a gene: 10. This CDR3 region has 15 residues. Here the CDR3 DNA reads TGTGCCAGCACGCCTGGGGCTAGCGGTCAAGAGACCCAGTACTTC. Amino acid sequence: CASTPGASGQETQYF.

The genes are TRBV9 and TRBJ1-4; D uncertain. Germline V gene sequence: CDR1 SGDLS, CDR2 YYNGEE. This CDR3 has 13 amino acids. Trimming removed 0 bases from V and 8 bases from J, with 8 bases in between. The DNA of the CDR3 is TGTGCCAGCAGCGTAGCTATCGGGGAAAAACTGTTTTTT. The encoded protein is CASSVAIGEKLFF.

V and J are TRBV28 and TRBJ2-3; D possibly corresponds to TRBD2 (5 bases). The CDR3 extends over 15 amino acids. V dropped 4 bases and J dropped 3 bases, with 14 bases sitting between them. Germline values: CDR1 MDHEN, CDR2 SYDVKM. The CDR3 sequence is CASSSPGFKTDTQYF. The DNA for the CDR3 is TGTGCCAGCAGTTCACCGGGGTTTAAGACAGATACGCAGTATTTT.

This sequence joins TRBV10-3 and TRBJ2-1; D perhaps matches TRBD2 (6 bases). This CDR3 has 14 amino acids. V lost 0 bases and J lost 8, with 11 bases in between. CDR1 is ENHRY, CDR2 SYGVKD, per germline. The CDR3 loop is CAISESGRDYEQFF. In DNA form, the CDR3 reads TGTGCCATCAGTGAGTCAGGAAGGGACTATGAGCAGTTCTTC.

V is TRBV27 and J is TRBJ1-2; 8 bases align to TRBD1. Germline assignment: CDR1 MNHEY and CDR2 SMNVEV (reference sequence). The CDR3 runs 13 residues. Unmatched junction bases numbered 1, after V lost 3 bases and J lost 4 bases. The CDR3, as DNA: TGTGCCAGCAGTTTTACAGGGGGCTATGGCTACACCTTC. Amino acid sequence: CASSFTGGYGYTF.

The chain recombines TRBV5-1 with TRBJ1-6; 8 positions match TRBD1. This CDR3 is 14 amino acids long. From germline, CDR1 is SGHRS and CDR2 YFSETQ. V lost 3 bases to trimming and J lost 7 bases; unmatched junction nucleotides: 3. CDR3 protein: CASSSQGANSPLHF. CDR3 DNA sequence: TGCGCCAGCAGCTCCCAGGGGGCGAATTCACCCCTCCACTTT.

The rearrangement joins TRBV9 to TRBJ1-1; TRBD1 agrees at 8 bases. CDR3 length equals 16 residues. Trimming removed 0 bases from V and 1 base from J; junction bases left unmatched: 5. The germline CDR1 and CDR2 sequences are SGDLS and YYNGEE. The CDR3 loop reads CASSVATQGGNTEAFF. As DNA, the CDR3 is TGTGCCAGCAGCGTAGCTACACAGGGGGGGAACACTGAAGCTTTCTTT.

V is TRBV30 and J is TRBJ1-1, with no clear D. V was clipped by 2 bases and J by 7 bases, with 11 bases between them. The germline CDR1 and CDR2 sequences are GTSNPN and SVGIG (reference sequence). The length of the CDR3 is 12 residues. The chain's CDR3 is CAWSQGEGEAFF. The CDR3 bases are TGTGCCTGGAGTCAAGGAGAGGGTGAAGCTTTCTTT.